Listed below are T cell receptor beta chains from one sample, sequenced in a study of blood T cell repertoires in COVID-19. Profiled with immunoSEQ multiplex PCR; TCRdb holds only in-frame clones, not every one. Of fewer than 140,000 clones listed, around 75% were seen once; the top ten hold around 0.92%. The sample was peripheral blood. The receptors originated from a human donor with acute or convalescent COVID-19. The donor label of this sample is uncertain. The CDR3 runs from the conserved cysteine through the conserved F or W.

V gene	CDR3 protein
TRBV4-1	CASSQPKGDSGNTIYF
TRBV29-1	CSVEDPDRVEAFF
TRBV19	CASKKRAETDTQYF
TRBV6-5	CASSQTGEETQYF
TRBV10-1	CASSDRGQGLNTQYF
TRBV7-9	CASSLPSGAGGKDTQYF
TRBV6-1	CASSDRTPNTEAFF
TRBV10-3	CAISESPGIYGYTF
TRBV10-3	CAISTGGDIQYF
TRBV28	CASSLYSTASGLQPQHF
TRBV4-2	CASSQSNEQYF
TRBV4-1	CASRGDSNSNQPQHF
TRBV30	CAWSPGGQKAFF
TRBV6-5	CASSYGGDNSPLHF
TRBV12-5	CASQWRGPDSNQPQHF